The 29 T cell receptor beta chains below come from one sample, sequenced in a study of blood T cell repertoires in COVID-19. Assay: immunoSEQ multiplex PCR; the TCRdb copy retains only in-frame clones and omits some. The data contain some 31,000 clones, around 89% of them singletons. The specimen was peripheral blood. Receptors originate from a man between 60 and 75 years old with active COVID-19.

The chain has TRBV5-4 and TRBJ1-3; no clear D gene. Trimming stripped 3 bases from V and 0 bases from J, with 10 bases between. CDR3 size: 15 residues. Looked up from germline, CDR1 is SGHNT and CDR2 is YYREEE (reference sequence). The CDR3 loop reads CASSWGGSSGNTIYF. CDR3 nucleotides: TGTGCCAGCAGCTGGGGAGGGAGCTCTGGAAACACCATATATTTT.

This chain uses TRBV13 with TRBJ2-2; TRBD2 matches at 15 bases. Germline V gives CDR1 PRHDT, CDR2 FYEKMQ (reference sequence). The CDR3 spans 19 residues. J was trimmed by 5 bases and V by 6 bases; bases with no gene match: 13. The CDR3 bases are TGTGCCAGCAGTCCGGGACTAGCGGGGGGACCGAGGAGGACCGGGGAGCTGTTTTTT. Protein sequence: CASSPGLAGGPRRTGELFF.

The chain recombines TRBV29-1 with TRBJ1-2; D is possibly TRBD1 (5 bases). Per germline, CDR1 SQVTM and CDR2 ANQGSEA. V was shortened by 7 bases and J by 5 bases, with 14 bases between the two germline ends. This CDR3 is built from 12 residues. The CDR3 spells CSAGGELYGYTF. CDR3 nucleotides: TGCAGCGCCGGGGGGGAGTTATATGGCTACACCTTC.

CDR3 sequence: CASSPTGGGEKLFF. CDR3 coding DNA: TGTGCCAGCAGTCCGACAGGGGGAGGTGAAAAACTGTTTTTT. The V call is TRBV6-4, the J call TRBJ1-4, with 9 bases identical to TRBD1. After removal of 5 bases from V and 7 bases from J, the junction contained 5 bases not matched to a gene. This CDR3 region has 14 residues. Germline CDR1 and CDR2: MRHNA and SNTAGT.

V and J are TRBV4-2 and TRBJ2-7; no firm D call. The CDR3 is 13 residues long. Per the germline V gene, CDR1 is LGHNA and CDR2 is YNFKEQ. The V end lost 2 bases, the J end lost 6 bases, and 11 bases lay between the germline ends. CDR3 in amino acids: CASSQPAAAEQYF. The CDR3 DNA is TGTGCCAGCAGCCAACCGGCGGCTGCCGAGCAGTACTTC.

This chain joins TRBV7-8 and TRBJ2-6, with TRBD1 identical over 8 bases. The length of the CDR3 is 18 residues. The germline CDR1 and CDR2 sequences are SGHVS and FQNEAQ. Trimming at V came to 6 bases and at J to 4 bases, leaving 14 bases not matched to a gene. The CDR3 sequence is CASSSITGGPGGANVLTF. The CDR3 DNA follows: TGTGCCAGCAGTTCCATAACAGGGGGACCTGGCGGGGCCAACGTCCTGACTTTC.

This clone appeared a few times. V and J are TRBV28 and TRBJ1-2; TRBD1 matches 7 bases. Per germline, CDR1 MDHEN and CDR2 SYDVKM. The CDR3 length is 16 residues. The V segment lost 5 bases and the J segment 2 bases; nucleotides outside the gene matches: 11. CDR3 in DNA: TGTGCCAGCAGTGTGATTAGGACAGGAGGGAACTATGGCTACACCTTC. Residues: CASSVIRTGGNYGYTF.

This clone came up a few times. J is TRBJ2-2 and V is TRBV18; TRBD2 might be the D (5 bases). With 6 bases removed from V and 6 bases from J, the gap between germline ends came to 17 bases. Germline assignment: CDR1 KGHSH and CDR2 LQKENI. The CDR3 spans 15 residues. This CDR3 is CASSLEELVPGELFF. The CDR3 DNA reads TGTGCCAGCTCGCTTGAAGAACTAGTCCCCGGGGAGCTGTTTTTT.

The chain recombines TRBV6-2 or TRBV6-3 with TRBJ2-3, with D perhaps TRBD2 (5 bases). The length of the CDR3 is 15 residues. Germline CDR1 is MNHEY and CDR2 is SVGEGT. Trimming pared 6 bases from V and 7 bases from J, leaving 20 bases between. The CDR3 coding sequence is TGTGCCAGCAGCCTACTCGGGGTGAGCTCCTATACGCAGTATTTT. It translates to CASSLLGVSSYTQYF.

The CDR3 loop reads CASRSRGYNSPLHF. The CDR3, as DNA: TGTGCCAGTAGGTCCAGGGGCTATAATTCACCCCTCCACTTT. This chain uses TRBV19 with TRBJ1-6; tentative D call: TRBD1 (6 bases). Germline assignment: CDR1 LNHDA and CDR2 SQIVND (reference sequence). The CDR3 loop spans 14 amino acids. Trimming removed 6 bases from V and 3 bases from J, with 9 bases in between.

This clone has only a few counts. This chain joins TRBV5-4 and TRBJ1-5, with D hard to call. CDR1 and CDR2 from the germline V gene are SGHNT and YYREEE (reference sequence). CDR3 size: 16 residues. V was clipped by 0 bases and J by 1 base, with 11 bases between them. CDR3 bases: TGTGCCAGCAGCTTGGGGGGAGGAACGAGCAATCAGCCCCAGCATTTT. Its translation: CASSLGGGTSNQPQHF.

This clone was seen a single time. The chain is built from TRBV7-2 and TRBJ2-7; tentative D call: TRBD2 (6 bases). Between the trimmed V and J ends, which lost 7 bases and 4 bases, there was a span of 26 bases. This CDR3 has 17 residues. Germline V gives CDR1 SGHTA, CDR2 FQGNSA. CDR3 coding DNA: TGTGCCAGCATCCGGGACTCCCAGATCCGCTTACCGTACGAGCAGTACTTC. It codes for CASIRDSQIRLPYEQYF.

The V and J genes are TRBV4-1 and TRBJ1-5, with 12 bases aligning to TRBD1. V was clipped by 0 bases and J by 7 bases; unmatched bases: 7. Germline lookup yields CDR1 MGHRA and CDR2 YSYEKL. The CDR3 is 17 residues long. DNA for the CDR3: TGCGCCAGCAGCCAAGAACTCGGGACAGGGGGCGCCCAGCCCCAGCATTTT. Translation gives CASSQELGTGGAQPQHF.

This chain connects TRBV15 to TRBJ2-5; weak D call: TRBD1 (5 bases). In germline, CDR1 is LNHNV, CDR2 YYDKDF (reference sequence). CDR3 size: 16 residues. V gave up 0 bases and J gave up 1 base, with 12 bases separating them. CDR3 protein: CATSRDFSTAQETQYF. CDR3 DNA sequence: TGTGCCACCAGCAGAGATTTTTCGACAGCCCAAGAGACCCAGTACTTC.

The chain has TRBV5-3 and TRBJ1-2; possibly TRBD1 for D (6 bases). TRBV5-3 is treated as an ORF (open reading frame) with a function not yet certain. V dropped 5 bases and J dropped 0 bases, with 17 bases sitting between them. The CDR3 loop spans 16 amino acids. CDR3 in amino acids: CARRPFRDIANYGYTF. CDR3 nucleotide sequence: TGTGCCAGAAGACCTTTCCGGGACATAGCTAACTATGGCTACACCTTC.

The chain carries TRBV23-1 and TRBJ2-2, with 9 bases matching TRBD1. TRBV23-1 is annotated as an ORF whose role is uncertain. V lost 6 bases to trimming and J lost 4 bases; unmatched junction nucleotides: 6. This CDR3 is built from 15 residues. The CDR3: CASREQGAGTGELFF. CDR3 bases: TGCGCCAGCAGAGAACAGGGGGCCGGCACCGGGGAGCTGTTTTTT.

This chain joins TRBV27 and TRBJ1-5; 7 nucleotides line up with TRBD1. V lost 6 bases to trimming and J lost 10 bases; unmatched junction nucleotides: 15. This CDR3 region has 15 residues. The germline gives CDR1 MNHEY, CDR2 SMNVEV (reference sequence). The CDR3 sequence: CASSPAMTGFSPQHF. The CDR3 DNA sequence: TGTGCCAGCAGCCCCGCCATGACAGGGTTTTCCCCCCAGCATTTT.

The CDR3, as DNA: TGTGCCAGTAGTATGGGGACAGGGGGCCGTAGGGGCAATCAGCCCCAGCATTTT. Amino acids: CASSMGTGGRRGNQPQHF. V and J are TRBV19 and TRBJ1-5; TRBD1 aligns across 12 bases. Germline V CDR1 and CDR2: LNHDA, SQIVND (reference sequence). V was clipped by 3 bases and J by 2 bases; unmatched bases: 8. CDR3 size: 18 residues.

The V and J genes are TRBV9 and TRBJ1-2; no reliable D call. The CDR3 spans 14 residues. The germline V gene has CDR1 SGDLS and CDR2 YYNGEE. Trimming took 0 bases from V and 0 from J, leaving 6 bases between them. CDR3 loop: CASSVATANYGYTF. In nucleotides, the CDR3 is TGTGCCAGCAGCGTAGCCACAGCTAACTATGGCTACACCTTC. Drawing the rest from reference TRBV9 and TRBJ1-2, the complete variable domain is DSGVTQTPKHLITATGQRVTLRCSPRSGDLSVYWYQQSLDQGLQFLIQYYNGEERAKGNILERFSAQQFPDLHSELNLSSLELGDSALYFCASSVATANYGYTFGSGTRLTVV.

V usage is TRBV5-4 and J usage is TRBJ1-2; no definite D call. Trimming pared 3 bases from V and 2 bases from J, leaving 14 bases between. Per germline, CDR1 SGHNT and CDR2 YYREEE (reference sequence). The CDR3 loop spans 15 amino acids. CDR3 protein: CASSSPPDKNYGYTF. In DNA form, the CDR3 reads TGTGCCAGCAGCTCCCCCCCCGACAAGAACTATGGCTACACCTTC.

The chain uses TRBV19 and TRBJ1-6; no firm D call. V dropped 3 bases and J dropped 6 bases, with 21 bases sitting between them. CDR1 and CDR2 (germline): LNHDA, SQIVND (reference sequence). The CDR3 contains 18 residues. The CDR3 DNA reads TGTGCCAGTAGTATCGCTCAATTCGGAGGGATCGGTAATTCACCCCTCCACTTT. The encoded protein is CASSIAQFGGIGNSPLHF. Variable domain in full (rest from reference TRBV19 and TRBJ1-6): DGGITQSPKYLFRKEGQNVTLSCEQNLNHDAMYWYRQDPGQGLRLIYYSQIVNDFQKGDIAEGYSVSREKKESFPLTVTSAQKNPTAFYLCASSIAQFGGIGNSPLHFGNGTRLTVT.

The chain uses TRBV5-1 and TRBJ2-1, with 8 nucleotides matching TRBD1. After removal of 0 bases from V and 9 bases from J, the junction contained 8 bases not matched to a gene. Germline V gives CDR1 SGHRS, CDR2 YFSETQ. The CDR3 covers 15 residues. CDR3 amino acids: CASSLDGQGTSEQFF. CDR3 sequence (DNA): TGCGCCAGCAGCTTGGATGGACAGGGAACGAGTGAGCAGTTCTTC.

This clone appeared a single time. J is TRBJ1-2 and V is TRBV10-1, with 7 positions matching TRBD1. The CDR3 length is 11 residues. Germline CDR1 reads WNHNN; CDR2 reads SYGVQD (reference sequence). V lost 11 bases and J lost 6; bases outside the gene matches: 6. CDR3 nucleotide sequence: TGCGCCGGAACCGACAGGGATGGCTACACCTTC. Translation gives CAGTDRDGYTF.

This clone was found once. The J gene is TRBJ1-6, the V gene TRBV3-1 (or the pseudogene TRBV3-2); 7 bases align to TRBD1. CDR1 LGHDT and CDR2 YNNKEL come from the germline V gene (reference sequence). This CDR3 comprises 15 residues. After removal of 4 bases from V and 7 bases from J, the junction contained 7 bases not matched to a gene. CDR3 protein: CASSLRQGANSPLHF. The CDR3 nucleotides read TGTGCCAGCAGCCTACGACAGGGTGCGAATTCACCCCTCCACTTT.

The chain has TRBV27 and TRBJ1-4; D uncertain. The germline gives CDR1 MNHEY, CDR2 SMNVEV (reference sequence). V lost 2 bases and J lost 2, with 12 bases in between. This CDR3 contains 16 residues. The CDR3 sequence: CASSLGQVRTNEKLFF. The CDR3 DNA reads as TGTGCCAGCAGTTTAGGGCAGGTTCGGACTAATGAAAAACTGTTTTTT.

The V and J genes are TRBV19 and TRBJ1-2; D call uncertain. The V end lost 2 bases, the J end lost 2 bases, and 9 bases lay between the germline ends. There are 14 residues in the CDR3. Germline CDR1 is LNHDA and CDR2 is SQIVND (reference sequence). CDR3: CASSIQRLNYGYTF. DNA for the CDR3: TGTGCCAGTAGTATACAAAGACTAAACTATGGCTACACCTTC.

V usage is TRBV6-5 and J usage is TRBJ1-2; TRBD1 agrees at 7 bases. Germline-derived CDR1 and CDR2 are MNHEY and SVGAGI. CDR3 size: 14 residues. J was trimmed by 10 bases and V by 7 bases; bases with no gene match: 15. The CDR3 here is CASTTTGSRSDYTF. In DNA form, the CDR3 reads TGTGCCAGCACTACGACAGGGAGCAGGTCTGACTACACCTTC.

The V and J genes are TRBV19 and TRBJ2-1; 9 bases fit TRBD2. After removal of 7 bases from V and 4 bases from J, the junction contained 8 bases not matched to a gene. The CDR3 length is 15 residues. Germline V gives CDR1 LNHDA, CDR2 SQIVND (reference sequence). The CDR3 region has the DNA TGTGCCAGTACCCTCTCCAGCGGGGGGTACAATGAGCAGTTCTTC. It encodes CASTLSSGGYNEQFF. Drawing the rest from reference TRBV19 and TRBJ2-1, the complete variable domain is DGGITQSPKYLFRKEGQNVTLSCEQNLNHDAMYWYRQDPGQGLRLIYYSQIVNDFQKGDIAEGYSVSREKKESFPLTVTSAQKNPTAFYLCASTLSSGGYNEQFFGPGTRLTVL.

The chain carries TRBV18 and TRBJ2-7, with 11 bases matching TRBD1. The trim removed 6 bases at V and 5 bases at J, leaving 15 bases unmatched. CDR1 KGHSH and CDR2 LQKENI come from the germline V gene. The CDR3 runs 17 residues. The CDR3 bases are TGTGCCAGCTCCCCGGACAGGGGGCTTTCAGTCGGGAACGAGCAGTACTTC. Translating it yields CASSPDRGLSVGNEQYF.